This paragraph reports one TCR beta chain. Its specificity is not known. This entry is derived from a study of blood T cells in healthy people across ages. Whole-study results and caveats: Diversity figures based on one million T cells were deemed too low.

Alongside a J-beta primer mix, a sample-barcoded 5' primer served in a second PCR lasting roughly 6 to 11 cycles. TCRdb ran MiXCR on the 5' RACE reads and lists one entry per CDR3 protein. The sample gives 800,000 or so distinct CDR3 sequences, around 25% of which show up once; approximately 3.7% is in the top ten. There were healthy Caucasian individuals from Russia, aged roughly 6 to 100, serving as donors. Per sample, at least 6 micrograms of total RNA were extracted. Germline CDR1 and CDR2: SEHNR and FQNEAQ (reference sequence). CDR3 length equals 14 residues. These data also featured in a second study, about T cells of mothers and their children.

This chain uses TRBV7-9 with TRBJ2-5; tentatively, D is TRBD1 (6 bases). The J call is in doubt because the DNA end fits TRBJ2-7 better. This clonotype was obtained from a boy aged 10-17 years in good health. Sequencing used blood. The CDR3 nucleotides are TGTGCCAGCAGCTTAGTGGGGGACACATACGAGCAGTACTTC. The encoded protein is CASSLVGDTYEQYF.